This T cell receptor (beta chain) was observed in a study of T-cell memory formation after mild COVID-19. Germline CDR1 SGHAT, CDR2 FQNNGV. CDR3 size: 19 residues. After removal of 5 bases from V and 2 bases from J, the junction contained 12 bases not matched to a gene. TCRdb re-called the 5' RACE reads with MiXCR, one entry per CDR3 protein. The table records 350,000 to 550,000 distinct CDR3 sequences, roughly 18% of them present only once. The sample taken for sequencing was PBMCs or a T cell subset sorted from them (not recorded which). The clonotype comes from a man aged 18 to 30 who had mild COVID-19 (a few samples of this study predate the infection). Cell type and time point are not known. The chain recombines TRBV11-2 with TRBJ2-6, with 10 bases matching TRBD1. In DNA, the CDR3 is TGTGCCAGCAGCAGGGGACAGGGGCGCCGGATGACTGGGGCCAACGTCCTGACTTTC. Protein product: CASSRGQGRRMTGANVLTF.